Listed here is a single T cell receptor beta chain. Antigen: not known. Trimming removed 2 bases at V and 4 bases at J, with 8 bases between. CDR1 is SGHTA, CDR2 FQGTGA, per germline. CDR3 length: 13 amino acids. This record comes from a study of cytomegalovirus exposure and HLA in healthy donors. Study-level points and caveats: It was only CMV serostatus that was available as immune exposure information. Later analysis found that TCR beta chains associated with HLA were more clonally expanded than other, equally common chains. Links to common viral pathogens appeared, in a later analysis, for several of the most significant clusters. For cytomegalovirus status, the classifier reportedly gave diagnoses with high specificity and sensitivity.

PCR was performed using 60 Vbeta and 13 Jbeta primers. The protocol was immunoSEQ multiplex PCR, while the TCRdb copy is restricted to in-frame clones and leaves out a portion. The table shows some 200,000 clones, with approximately 83% occurring only once. This sequence originates from a boy aged 2 to 10 in good health and CMV-seronegative. Sequencing was carried out using PBMCs. J is TRBJ2-5 and V is TRBV7-3; no clear D. DNA of the CDR3: TGTGCCAGCAGCTTAGCAGGCGCAGAGACCCAGTACTTC. Translating gives CASSLAGAETQYF.